This T cell receptor beta chain is from a study of blood T cell repertoires in COVID-19 (TCRdb year 2020). Broadly, across the study: Samples from collaborators originated in the United States, Italy and Spain and spanned both the acute and convalescent phases of COVID-19. The material from the prospective study consisted of cDNA or gDNA derived from T cells, B-cell-depleted T cells, or PBMCs. The samples were drawn from the first 160 participants of the ongoing ImmuneRACE study and from roughly 1,300 subjects provided by 6 global collaborators. Subjects who had been exposed to COVID-19, were actively infected with it, or had recovered from it provided the deeply sampled blood TCRbeta repertoires that made up the dataset. Sample metadata almost always included a de-identified subject ID, COVID-19 status, age in years and sex. A freely available public database, intended as a resource for researchers studying the immune response to SARS-CoV-2, is where the repertoires were released. Where available, HLA class I and class II types were obtained from metadata supplied by the sample provider rather than from assay-based typing. Overall study results and their limits: Clinical and demographic metadata were provided uncurated, with the amount varying by source and participant.

To note about this clone: The clone's antigen remains unknown. No base quality values were provided; no much bigger clone lies one nucleotide off.

TCRbeta CDR3 regions were amplified from genomic DNA using the immunoSEQ Assay, a bias-controlled multiplex PCR. The source study handled its data this way. Nucleated cell counts per sample were estimated from amplification of reference gene primers within the assay. Sequence reads were collapsed and filtered to measure the absolute abundance of every unique TCRbeta CDR3 rearrangement. For each sample, productive Simpson clonality was calculated by taking the square root of Simpson's diversity index across productive rearrangements. Entries here come from immuneACCESS through TCRdb and include only in-frame sequences with V and J called. Some clones fail to appear in such tables; in the studies checked, an unresolved V gene covers under half of the shortfall, and the cause of the remainder is unknown. V, J and clone size reflect that table, while D and trimming were determined from the DNA. This sample has approximately 300,000 clones in its table, and approximately 85% of those were observed once. Of the sample, roughly 4% is held by the ten largest clones.

Participants in the prospective study were enrolled through a virtual design, were aged about 18 to 100 years, and lived in approximately 25 United States geographic areas. To assign participants to cohorts, the prospective study relied on clinical history that participants themselves reported in a screening survey and a study questionnaire. For ImmuneRACE Cohort 3, a participant was defined as recovered based on two consecutive negative NP/OP PCR tests, clearance by a healthcare professional, or resolution of symptoms. Mobile phlebotomists in the prospective study collected whole blood, serum and a nasopharyngeal or oropharyngeal swab from every participant. Additional blood draws and questionnaires over a roughly two-month period could optionally be provided by prospective study participants. Before DNA extraction, prospective study blood samples were shipped either frozen or at room temperature.

The germline V gene encodes CDR1 KGHSH and CDR2 LQKENI. Counted from cysteine to phenylalanine, this CDR3 has 18 amino acids. Solely the CDR3 DNA is kept, with 54 bases framed from the first base. Here V drops 3 bases and J drops 3 bases, and the junction holds 11 bases not matched to any gene. This chain is built from TRBV18 and TRBJ2-2, with 9 middle bases fitting TRBD1. Input material: PBMCs or T cells enriched from blood (not recorded which). The receptor was derived from a woman aged 25 to 45 who had recovered from COVID-19. The DNA sequence is given as TGTGCCAGCTCACCCGGGACAGGGTATCTATTGGACACCGGGGAGCTGTTTTTT. Protein translation: CASSPGTGYLLDTGELFF.